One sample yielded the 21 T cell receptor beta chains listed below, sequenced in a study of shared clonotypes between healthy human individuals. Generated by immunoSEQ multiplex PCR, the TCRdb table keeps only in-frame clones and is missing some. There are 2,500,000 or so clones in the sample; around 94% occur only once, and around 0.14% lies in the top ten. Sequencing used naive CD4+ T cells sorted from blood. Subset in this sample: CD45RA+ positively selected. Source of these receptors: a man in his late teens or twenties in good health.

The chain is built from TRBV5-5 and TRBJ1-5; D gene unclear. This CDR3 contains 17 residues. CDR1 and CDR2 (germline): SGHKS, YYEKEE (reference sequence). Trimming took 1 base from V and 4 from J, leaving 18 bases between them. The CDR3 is CASSLTTIRRPNQPQHF. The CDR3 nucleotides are TGTGCCAGCAGCTTGACGACGATTAGAAGGCCAAATCAGCCCCAGCATTTT.

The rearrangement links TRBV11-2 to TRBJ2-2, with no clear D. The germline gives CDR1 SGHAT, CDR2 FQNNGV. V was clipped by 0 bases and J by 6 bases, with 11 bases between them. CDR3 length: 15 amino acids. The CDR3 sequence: CASSLELHPPGELFF. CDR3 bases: TGTGCCAGCAGCTTAGAACTGCACCCGCCCGGGGAGCTGTTTTTT. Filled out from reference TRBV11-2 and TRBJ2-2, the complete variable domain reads EAGVAQSPRYKIIEKRQSVAFWCNPISGHATLYWYQQILGQGPKLLIQFQNNGVVDDSQLPKDRFSAERLKGVDSTLKIQPAKLEDSAVYLCASSLELHPPGELFFGEGSRLTVL.

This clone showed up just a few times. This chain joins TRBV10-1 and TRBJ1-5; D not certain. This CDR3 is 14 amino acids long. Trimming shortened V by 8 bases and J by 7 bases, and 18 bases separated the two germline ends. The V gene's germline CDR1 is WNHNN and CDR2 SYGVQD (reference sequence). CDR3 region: CASLGWISQQPQHF. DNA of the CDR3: TGCGCCAGCCTAGGATGGATTTCACAACAGCCCCAGCATTTT.

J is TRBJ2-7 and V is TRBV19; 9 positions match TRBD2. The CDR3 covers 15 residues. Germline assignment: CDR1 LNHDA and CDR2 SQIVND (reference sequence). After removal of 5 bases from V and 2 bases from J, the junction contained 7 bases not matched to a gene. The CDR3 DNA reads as TGTGCCAGTAGTTTCGGGACTAGCTCCCCCTACGAGCAGTACTTC. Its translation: CASSFGTSSPYEQYF.

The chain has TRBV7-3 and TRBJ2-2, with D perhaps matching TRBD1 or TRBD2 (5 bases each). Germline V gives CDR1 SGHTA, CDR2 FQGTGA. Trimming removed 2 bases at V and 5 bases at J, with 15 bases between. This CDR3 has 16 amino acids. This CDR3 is CASSLPYPEGTGELFF. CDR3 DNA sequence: TGTGCCAGCAGCTTACCCTACCCAGAGGGGACCGGGGAGCTGTTTTTT.

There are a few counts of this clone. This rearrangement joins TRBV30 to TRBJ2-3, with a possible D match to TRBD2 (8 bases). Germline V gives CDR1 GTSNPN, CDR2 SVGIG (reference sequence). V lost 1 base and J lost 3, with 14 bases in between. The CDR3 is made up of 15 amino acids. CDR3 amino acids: CAWSAGRGPTDTQYF. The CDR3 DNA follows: TGTGCCTGGAGTGCCGGGAGGGGGCCAACAGATACGCAGTATTTT.

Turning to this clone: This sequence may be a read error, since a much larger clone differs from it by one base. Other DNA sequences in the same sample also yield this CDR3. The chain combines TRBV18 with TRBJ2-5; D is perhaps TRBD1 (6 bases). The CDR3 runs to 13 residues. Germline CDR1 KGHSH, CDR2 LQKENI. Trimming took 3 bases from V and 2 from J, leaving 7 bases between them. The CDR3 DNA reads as TGTGCCAGCTCACCTGGACAGCAAGAGACCCAGTACTTC. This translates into CASSPGQQETQYF.

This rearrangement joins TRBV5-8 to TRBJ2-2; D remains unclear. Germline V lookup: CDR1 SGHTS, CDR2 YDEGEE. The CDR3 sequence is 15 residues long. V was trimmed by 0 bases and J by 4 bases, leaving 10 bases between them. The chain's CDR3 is CASSLANVVTGELFF. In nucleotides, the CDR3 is TGTGCCAGCAGCTTGGCGAACGTCGTCACCGGGGAGCTGTTTTTT. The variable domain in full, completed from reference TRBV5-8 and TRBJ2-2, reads EAGVTQSPTHLIKTRGQQATLRCSPISGHTSVYWYQQALGLGLQFLLWYDEGEERNRGNFPPRFSGRQFPNYSSELNVNALELEDSALYLCASSLANVVTGELFFGEGSRLTVL.

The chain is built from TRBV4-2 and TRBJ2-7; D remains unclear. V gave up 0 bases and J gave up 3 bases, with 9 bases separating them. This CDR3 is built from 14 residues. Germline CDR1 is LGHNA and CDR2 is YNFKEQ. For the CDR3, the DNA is TGTGCCAGCAGCCAAGATCTTGCCAGCTACGAGCAGTACTTC. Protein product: CASSQDLASYEQYF.

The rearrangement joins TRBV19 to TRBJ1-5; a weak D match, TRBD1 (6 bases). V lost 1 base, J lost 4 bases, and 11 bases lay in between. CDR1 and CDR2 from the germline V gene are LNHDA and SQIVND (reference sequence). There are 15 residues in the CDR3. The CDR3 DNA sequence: TGTGCCAGTAGTATAGGTTTAGGGGGAAATCAGCCCCAGCATTTT. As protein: CASSIGLGGNQPQHF.

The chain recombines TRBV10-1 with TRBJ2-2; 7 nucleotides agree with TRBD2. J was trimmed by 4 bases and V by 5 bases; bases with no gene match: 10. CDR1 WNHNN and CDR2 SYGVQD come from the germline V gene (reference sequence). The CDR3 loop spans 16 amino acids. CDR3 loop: CASSRGGPFSTGELFF. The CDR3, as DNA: TGCGCCAGCAGTCGGGGAGGGCCGTTTAGCACCGGGGAGCTGTTTTTT.

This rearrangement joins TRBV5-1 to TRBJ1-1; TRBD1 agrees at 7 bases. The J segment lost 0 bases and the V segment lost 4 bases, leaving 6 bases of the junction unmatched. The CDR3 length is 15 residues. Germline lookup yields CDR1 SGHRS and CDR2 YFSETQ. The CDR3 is CASSGGQTMNTEAFF. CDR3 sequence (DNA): TGCGCCAGCAGCGGGGGACAGACGATGAACACTGAAGCTTTCTTT.

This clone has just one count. The CDR3 loop reads CASSAGQGLTNTEAFF. The CDR3, as DNA: TGTGCCAGCAGCGCGGGACAGGGACTTACGAACACTGAAGCTTTCTTT. The chain is built from TRBV9 and TRBJ1-1, with 9 bases aligning to TRBD1. J was trimmed by 1 base and V by 3 bases; bases with no gene match: 7. CDR3 length equals 16 residues. Germline CDR1 and CDR2: SGDLS and YYNGEE.

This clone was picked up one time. CDR3 residues: CASSLALFWGARETQYF. CDR3 bases: TGCGCCAGCAGCTTGGCCCTTTTTTGGGGCGCGAGAGAGACCCAGTACTTC. This chain joins TRBV5-1 and TRBJ2-5, with D possibly matching TRBD1 (5 bases). CDR1 SGHRS and CDR2 YFSETQ come from the germline V gene. CDR3 size: 17 residues. V was shortened by 0 bases and J by 4 bases, with 19 bases between the two germline ends.

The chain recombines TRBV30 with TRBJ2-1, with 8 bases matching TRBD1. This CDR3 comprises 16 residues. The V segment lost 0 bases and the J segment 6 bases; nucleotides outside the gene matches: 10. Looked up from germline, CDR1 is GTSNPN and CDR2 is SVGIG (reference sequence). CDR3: CAWSVRGGTGSNEQFF. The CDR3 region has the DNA TGTGCCTGGAGTGTACGGGGTGGGACAGGCAGCAATGAGCAGTTCTTC.

CDR3 in amino acids: CASDGRYRGRRETQYF. The CDR3 DNA reads TGTGCCAGCGACGGACGTTACAGGGGGCGTCGCGAGACCCAGTACTTC. The chain couples TRBV10-3 to TRBJ2-5; 9 bases fit TRBD1. The CDR3 length is 16 residues. CDR1 is ENHRY and CDR2 is SYGVKD in the germline V gene. J was trimmed by 5 bases and V by 10 bases; bases with no gene match: 17.

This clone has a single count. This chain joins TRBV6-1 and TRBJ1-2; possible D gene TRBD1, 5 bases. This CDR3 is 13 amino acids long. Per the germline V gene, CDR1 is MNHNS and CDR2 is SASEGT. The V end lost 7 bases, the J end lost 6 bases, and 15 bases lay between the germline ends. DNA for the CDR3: TGTGCCAGCATTGACTTTCCGGGGGATGGCTACACCTTC. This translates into CASIDFPGDGYTF.

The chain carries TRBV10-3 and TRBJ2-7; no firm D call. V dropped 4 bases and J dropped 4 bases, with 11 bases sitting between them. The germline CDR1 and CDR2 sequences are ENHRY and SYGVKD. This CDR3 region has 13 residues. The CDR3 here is CAISVALWYEQYF. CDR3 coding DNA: TGTGCCATCAGTGTGGCCCTTTGGTACGAGCAGTACTTC.

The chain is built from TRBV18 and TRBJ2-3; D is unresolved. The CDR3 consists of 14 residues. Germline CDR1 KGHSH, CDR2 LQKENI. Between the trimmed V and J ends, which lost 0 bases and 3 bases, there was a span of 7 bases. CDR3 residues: CASSPPVKTDTQYF. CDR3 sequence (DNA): TGTGCCAGCTCACCACCGGTTAAGACAGATACGCAGTATTTT.

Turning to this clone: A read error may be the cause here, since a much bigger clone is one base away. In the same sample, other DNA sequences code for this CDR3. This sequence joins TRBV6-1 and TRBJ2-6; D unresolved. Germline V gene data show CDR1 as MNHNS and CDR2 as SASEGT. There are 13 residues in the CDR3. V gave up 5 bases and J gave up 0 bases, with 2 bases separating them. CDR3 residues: CASSNSGANVLTF. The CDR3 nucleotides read TGTGCCAGCAGTAACTCTGGGGCCAACGTCCTGACTTTC.

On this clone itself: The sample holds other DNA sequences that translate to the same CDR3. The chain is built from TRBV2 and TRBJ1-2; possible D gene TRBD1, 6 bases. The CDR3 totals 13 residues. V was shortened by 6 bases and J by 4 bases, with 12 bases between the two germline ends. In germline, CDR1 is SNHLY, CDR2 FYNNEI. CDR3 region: CASSPQGSYGYTF. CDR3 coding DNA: TGTGCCAGCAGCCCACAGGGCTCCTATGGCTACACCTTC.